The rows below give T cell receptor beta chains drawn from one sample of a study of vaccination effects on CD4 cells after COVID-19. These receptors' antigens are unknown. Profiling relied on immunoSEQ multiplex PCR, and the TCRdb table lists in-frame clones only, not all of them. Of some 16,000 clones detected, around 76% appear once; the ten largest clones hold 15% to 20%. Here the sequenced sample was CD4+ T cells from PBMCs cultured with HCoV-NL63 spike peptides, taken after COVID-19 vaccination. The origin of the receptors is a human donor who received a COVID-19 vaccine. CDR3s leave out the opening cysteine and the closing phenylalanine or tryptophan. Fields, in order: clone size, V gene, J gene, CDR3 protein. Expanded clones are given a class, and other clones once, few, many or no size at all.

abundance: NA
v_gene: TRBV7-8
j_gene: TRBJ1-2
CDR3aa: ASSSIGTGVGGYT

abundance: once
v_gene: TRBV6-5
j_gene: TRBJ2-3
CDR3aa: ASKRGWADTQY

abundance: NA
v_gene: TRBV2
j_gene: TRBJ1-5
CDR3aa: ASSDSNQPQH

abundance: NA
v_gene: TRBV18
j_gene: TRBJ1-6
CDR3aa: ASSPGQGWESPLH

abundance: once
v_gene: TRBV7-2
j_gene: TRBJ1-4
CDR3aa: ASSPTARGIEKLF

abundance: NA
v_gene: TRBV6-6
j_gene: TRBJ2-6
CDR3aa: ASSYSTGKGANVLT

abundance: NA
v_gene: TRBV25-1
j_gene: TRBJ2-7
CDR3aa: ASSASGGEPAAYEQY

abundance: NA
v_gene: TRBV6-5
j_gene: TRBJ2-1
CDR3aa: ASSSAAGVADNEQF

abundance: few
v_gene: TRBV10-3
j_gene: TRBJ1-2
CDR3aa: AIRGDGPYGYT

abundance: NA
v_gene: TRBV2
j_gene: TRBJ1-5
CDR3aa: ASRTEAGVGKPQH

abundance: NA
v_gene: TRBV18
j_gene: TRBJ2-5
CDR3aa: ASSPRLGDRQETQY

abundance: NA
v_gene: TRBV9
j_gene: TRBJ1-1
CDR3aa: ASSAQLGNLNTEAF

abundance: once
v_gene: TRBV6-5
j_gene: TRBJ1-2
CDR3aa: ASSSYYGYT

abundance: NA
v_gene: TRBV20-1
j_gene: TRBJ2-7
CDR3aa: SASGVSFTYEQY

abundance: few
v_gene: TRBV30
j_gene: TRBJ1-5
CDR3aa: AWSVRDRSNQPQH

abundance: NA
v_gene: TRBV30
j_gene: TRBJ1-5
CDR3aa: AWMTGSNQPQH

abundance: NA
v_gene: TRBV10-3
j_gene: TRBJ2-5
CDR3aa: AISERETQY

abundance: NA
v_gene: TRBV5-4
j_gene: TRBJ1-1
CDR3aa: ASSSVNRGEAF

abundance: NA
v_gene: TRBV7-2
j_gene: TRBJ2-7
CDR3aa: ASSLGAAVTYEQY

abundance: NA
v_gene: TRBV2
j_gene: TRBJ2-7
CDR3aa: ASRTYSGYEQY

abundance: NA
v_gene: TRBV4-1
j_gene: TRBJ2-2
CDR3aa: ASSQAGLAGVGTGELF

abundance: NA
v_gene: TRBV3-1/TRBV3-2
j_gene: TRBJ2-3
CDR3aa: ASSAGEFLTVPDTQY

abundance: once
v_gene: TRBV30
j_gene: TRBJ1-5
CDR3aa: AWSDPTGMGNQPQH

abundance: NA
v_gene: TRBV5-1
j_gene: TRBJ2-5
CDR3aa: ASTRHDQETQY

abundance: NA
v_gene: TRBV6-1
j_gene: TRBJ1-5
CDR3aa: ASSEVSNQPQH

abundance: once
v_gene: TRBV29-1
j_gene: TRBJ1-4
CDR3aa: SVPPHATNEKLF

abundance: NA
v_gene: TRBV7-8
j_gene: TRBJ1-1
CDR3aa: ASSQRDRGNTEAF

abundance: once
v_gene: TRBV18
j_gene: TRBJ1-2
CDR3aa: ASSPEAGLNYGYT

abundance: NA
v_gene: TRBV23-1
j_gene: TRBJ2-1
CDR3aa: ASSQVAGAYYNEQF

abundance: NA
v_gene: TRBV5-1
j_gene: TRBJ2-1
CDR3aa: ASSGRLAGGLGQF

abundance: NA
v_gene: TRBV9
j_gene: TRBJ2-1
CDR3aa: ASSVSGNELDEQF

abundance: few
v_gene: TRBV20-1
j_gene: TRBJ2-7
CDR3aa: SAAGGHEQY

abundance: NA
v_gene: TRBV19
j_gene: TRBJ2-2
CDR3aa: ASKVGTYRRRTGELF

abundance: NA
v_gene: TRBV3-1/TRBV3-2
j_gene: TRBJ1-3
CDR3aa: ASSQSPTSGNTIY

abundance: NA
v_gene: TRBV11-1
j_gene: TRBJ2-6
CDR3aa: ASSLISGANVLT

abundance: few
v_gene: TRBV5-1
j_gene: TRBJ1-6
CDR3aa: ASSPQGSGSPLH

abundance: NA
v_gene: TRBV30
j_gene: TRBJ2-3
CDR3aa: AWGRLAGGTDTQY

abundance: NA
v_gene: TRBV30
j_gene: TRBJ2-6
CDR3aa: ACRSPLGTGSSGANVLT

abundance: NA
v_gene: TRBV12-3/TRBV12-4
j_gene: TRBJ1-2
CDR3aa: ASSFAESGGYT

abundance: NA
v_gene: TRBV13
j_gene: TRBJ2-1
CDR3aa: ASSLRRLEQF

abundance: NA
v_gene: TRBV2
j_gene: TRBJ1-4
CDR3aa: ASRGDRGSEKLF

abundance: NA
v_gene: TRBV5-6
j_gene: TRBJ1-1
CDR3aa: ASSPLGQGGTEAF

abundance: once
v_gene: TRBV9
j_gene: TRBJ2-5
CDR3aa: ASSVGERGGRETQY

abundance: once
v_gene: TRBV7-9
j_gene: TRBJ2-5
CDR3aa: ASSLSGSQETQY

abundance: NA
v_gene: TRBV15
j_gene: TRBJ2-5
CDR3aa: ATSRIAGAETQY

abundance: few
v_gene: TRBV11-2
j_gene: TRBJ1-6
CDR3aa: ASSLAGHYSPLH

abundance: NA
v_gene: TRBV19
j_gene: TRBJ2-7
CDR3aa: ASSPGWERDEQY

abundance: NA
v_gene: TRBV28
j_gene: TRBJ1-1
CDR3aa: ASSPTGPNTEAF